What follows describes a single T cell receptor beta chain. Its antigen is unidentified. No infections or other immune events were documented during collection. The data derive from a study of identifying expanded T cells in peripheral blood. The study, taken as a whole, reports: Clone count variance between roughly 2-week samples rose with total template count.

Libraries were prepared by immunoSEQ multiplex PCR; TCRdb keeps only in-frame clonotypes and omits some of them. The table lists 60,000 to 70,000 clones, about four fifths of them singletons, with 19% in the top ten. Sequenced input: blood. The receptor was derived from a person aged 18 to 70 in good health.

The CDR3: CASSPDRGLYEQYF. DNA for the CDR3: TGCGCCAGCAGCCCTGACAGGGGTCTCTACGAGCAGTACTTC. V gene TRBV4-3 combines with J gene TRBJ2-7, with TRBD1 matching over 8 bases. The CDR3 sequence is 14 residues long. The germline CDR1 and CDR2 sequences are LGHNA and YSLEER. The junction had 5 bases not matched to a gene; V was cut back by 4 bases and J by 3 bases.